A single sample gave rise to the 11 T cell receptor beta chains below, sequenced in a study of CD8 T cells in Susac syndrome. The authors reverse transcribed roughly 0.5 to 1 ug RNA with random hexamers. TCRdb passed the immunoSEQ multiplex PCR reads through MiXCR, listing each CDR3 protein once. The table shows about 210,000 distinct CDR3 sequences, with 95% occurring only once. The sequenced material came from CD4+ T cells from PBMCs. The origin of the receptors is a human donor with multiple sclerosis.

V and J are TRBV3-1 and TRBJ2-1; TRBD2 is a possible D gene (5 bases). CDR3 length: 14 residues. The V end was cut by 1 base, the J end by 4 bases, with 8 bases between. CDR1 and CDR2 from the germline V gene are LGHDT and YNNKEL (reference sequence). This chain's CDR3 is CASSQVRTYNEQFF. CDR3 bases: TGTGCCAGCAGCCAAGTAAGGACTTACAATGAGCAGTTCTTC.

This chain uses TRBV7-9 with TRBJ2-5; D remains unclear. Germline V gene data show CDR1 as SEHNR and CDR2 as FQNEAQ (reference sequence). Trimming left V 1 base short and J 5 bases short, with 11 bases between. The CDR3 contains 14 residues. CDR3 sequence reads: CASSLDPGRETQYF. CDR3 sequence (DNA): TGTGCCAGCAGCTTAGATCCGGGTCGGGAGACCCAGTACTTC.

The J gene is TRBJ2-7, the V gene TRBV9, with 9 bases matching TRBD1. The V gene end was trimmed by 5 bases and the J gene end by 5 bases; junction bases not matched to a gene: 11. The CDR3 covers 15 residues. CDR1 and CDR2 from the germline V gene are SGDLS and YYNGEE. As DNA, the CDR3 is TGTGCCAGCAGAGTCCGGGACAGGGTCGAAGACGAGCAGTACTTC. Protein sequence: CASRVRDRVEDEQYF.

The rearrangement joins TRBV19 to TRBJ1-4, with D uncertain. This CDR3 contains 14 residues. V lost 9 bases to trimming and J lost 0 bases, with 11 bases between them. Germline CDR1 is LNHDA and CDR2 is SQIVND (reference sequence). CDR3 amino acids: CASNRGSTNEKLFF. In nucleotides, the CDR3 is TGTGCCAGCAACCGCGGATCAACTAATGAAAAACTGTTTTTT.

The count of this clonotype is one. The chain uses TRBV15 and TRBJ2-5; D is perhaps TRBD2 (6 bases). Trimming stripped 3 bases from V and 6 bases from J, with 17 bases between. This CDR3 comprises 15 residues. Germline CDR1 and CDR2: LNHNV and YYDKDF (reference sequence). Here the CDR3 DNA reads TGTGCCACCAGCAGTAGGAGGGTAGTCTCACAGACCCAGTACTTC. It translates to CATSSRRVVSQTQYF.

The V gene is TRBV18, the J gene TRBJ2-7; D possibly corresponds to TRBD2 (5 bases). CDR1 is KGHSH and CDR2 is LQKENI in the germline V gene. CDR3 length: 12 residues. V was clipped by 3 bases and J by 7 bases, with 10 bases between them. The CDR3 sequence is CASSPRGREQYF. CDR3 DNA: TGTGCCAGCTCACCCCGGGGTCGGGAGCAGTACTTC.

The chain carries TRBV7-9 and TRBJ2-1; no clear D gene. Trimming stripped 7 bases from V and 0 bases from J, with 13 bases between. Germline V gene lookup returns CDR1 SEHNR and CDR2 FQNEAQ (reference sequence). The CDR3 contains 15 residues. The CDR3 spells CASNGGPSSYNEQFF. CDR3 nucleotides: TGTGCCAGCAACGGTGGGCCGAGCTCCTACAATGAGCAGTTCTTC.

The V gene is TRBV14, the J gene TRBJ2-5; 10 nucleotides align to TRBD2. The ends lost 0 bases at V and 5 bases at J; junction bases unmatched: 6. There are 16 residues in the CDR3. Germline CDR1 is SGHDN and CDR2 is FVKESK. In DNA form, the CDR3 reads TGTGCCAGCAGCCAAGAAGGGACTAGCGTTTTTGAGACCCAGTACTTC. This gives the protein CASSQEGTSVFETQYF.

This chain joins TRBV13 and TRBJ1-2; possible D gene TRBD1, 6 bases. Trimming took 5 bases from V and 8 from J, leaving 21 bases between them. CDR1 PRHDT and CDR2 FYEKMQ come from the germline V gene (reference sequence). This CDR3 has 15 amino acids. The CDR3 DNA sequence: TGTGCCAGCAGCACCACGGGACTGGGGGCAGGGGGCTACACCTTC. It codes for CASSTTGLGAGGYTF. The whole variable domain, remainder taken from reference TRBV13 and TRBJ1-2, is AAGVIQSPRHLIKEKRETATLKCYPIPRHDTVYWYQQGPGQDPQFLISFYEKMQSDKGSIPDRFSAQQFSDYHSELNMSSLELGDSALYFCASSTTGLGAGGYTFGSGTRLTVV.

The chain employs TRBV27 and TRBJ1-1, with TRBD1 as a possible D gene (6 bases). CDR3 length equals 13 residues. V gave up 6 bases and J gave up 1 base, with 9 bases separating them. Germline-derived CDR1 and CDR2 are MNHEY and SMNVEV (reference sequence). The CDR3 loop is CASRRTANTEAFF. The CDR3 coding sequence is TGTGCCAGCAGAAGGACAGCGAACACTGAAGCTTTCTTT.

The chain employs TRBV6-6 and TRBJ1-2; D is possibly TRBD1 (5 bases). The CDR3 contains 13 residues. Deletions cut 2 bases from V and 5 bases from J, with 9 bases between. Per the germline V gene, CDR1 is MNHNY and CDR2 is SVGAGI (reference sequence). The CDR3 DNA reads TGTGCCAGCAGTTACGGGACTCGATATGGCTACACCTTC. Protein: CASSYGTRYGYTF.